A selection of T cell receptor beta chains follows, all from one sample in a study of shared clonotypes between healthy human individuals. Sequenced by immunoSEQ multiplex PCR; TCRdb stores in-frame clones only, minus some. The top ten hold 0.14% of the sample, which has more than 2,000,000 clones, 85% to 95% seen once. The source material was naive CD4+ T cells sorted from blood. The origin of the receptors is a man younger than 30 in good health. The CDR3 runs from the conserved cysteine through the conserved F or W. The D gene is left open where the match is weak. Where a row states a size, it is once, few, many or the class of an expanded clone; other rows omit it.

D gene: .
clone size: .
V gene: TRBV7-9
J gene: TRBJ2-7
CDR3 protein: CASSLEISGNSYEQYF
CDR3 DNA: TGTGCCAGCAGCTTAGAAATAAGTGGGAACTCCTACGAGCAGTACTTC

D gene: .
clone size: once
V gene: TRBV7-8
J gene: TRBJ2-7
CDR3 protein: CASSLSPGSSYEQYF
CDR3 DNA: TGTGCCAGCAGCTTATCTCCCGGGTCTTCCTACGAGCAGTACTTC

D gene: .
clone size: .
V gene: TRBV28
J gene: TRBJ1-1
CDR3 protein: CASSQLTAYTEAFF
CDR3 DNA: TGTGCCAGCAGTCAACTTACAGCCTACACTGAAGCTTTCTTT

D gene: .
clone size: .
V gene: TRBV11-2
J gene: TRBJ2-2
CDR3 protein: CASSRDHTGELFF
CDR3 DNA: TGTGCCAGCAGCCGAGATCACACCGGGGAGCTGTTTTTT

D gene: .
clone size: .
V gene: TRBV5-4
J gene: TRBJ2-3
CDR3 protein: CASSSTWTDTQYF
CDR3 DNA: TGTGCCAGCAGCTCGACTTGGACAGATACGCAGTATTTT

D gene: TRBD1
clone size: .
V gene: TRBV7-2
J gene: TRBJ1-6
CDR3 protein: CASSVRGVYNSPLHF
CDR3 DNA: TGTGCCAGCAGCGTCAGGGGGGTTTATAATTCACCCCTCCACTTT

D gene: .
clone size: .
V gene: TRBV19
J gene: TRBJ1-5
CDR3 protein: CASSISGGNQPQHF
CDR3 DNA: TGTGCCAGTAGTATTTCCGGGGGCAATCAGCCCCAGCATTTT

D gene: .
clone size: .
V gene: TRBV2
J gene: TRBJ1-5
CDR3 protein: CASSGGKGSNQPQHF
CDR3 DNA: TGTGCCAGCAGCGGGGGTAAGGGAAGCAATCAGCCCCAGCATTTT

D gene: TRBD2
clone size: .
V gene: TRBV7-8
J gene: TRBJ2-3
CDR3 protein: CASSNLAGFSTDTQYF
CDR3 DNA: TGTGCCAGCAGCAACCTAGCGGGATTCAGCACAGATACGCAGTATTTT

D gene: .
clone size: .
V gene: TRBV5-1
J gene: TRBJ2-7
CDR3 protein: CASSPGASYEQYF
CDR3 DNA: TGCGCCAGCAGTCCCGGGGCCTCCTACGAGCAGTACTTC

D gene: TRBD2
clone size: .
V gene: TRBV10-3
J gene: TRBJ2-1
CDR3 protein: CAASGGSYNEQFF
CDR3 DNA: TGTGCCGCCAGCGGGGGCTCCTACAATGAGCAGTTCTTC

D gene: .
clone size: .
V gene: TRBV2
J gene: TRBJ1-5
CDR3 protein: CASSESRINQPQHF
CDR3 DNA: TGTGCCAGCAGTGAGAGCAGAATAAATCAGCCCCAGCATTTT

D gene: .
clone size: .
V gene: TRBV5-4
J gene: TRBJ1-4
CDR3 protein: CASSSPAGAPDVATNEKLFF
CDR3 DNA: TGTGCCAGCAGCTCCCCTGCAGGGGCCCCGGACGTTGCAACTAATGAAAAACTGTTTTTT

D gene: .
clone size: .
V gene: TRBV5-1
J gene: TRBJ1-1
CDR3 protein: CASSLGPSGNTEAFF
CDR3 DNA: TGCGCCAGCAGCTTGGGACCTTCGGGGAACACTGAAGCTTTCTTT

D gene: TRBD1
clone size: .
V gene: TRBV6-6
J gene: TRBJ2-5
CDR3 protein: CASSRQGDSETQYF
CDR3 DNA: TGTGCCAGCAGTCGACAGGGGGATTCAGAGACCCAGTACTTC

D gene: .
clone size: .
V gene: TRBV19
J gene: TRBJ2-2
CDR3 protein: CASSPTGNANTGELFF
CDR3 DNA: TGTGCCAGTAGCCCTACAGGGAACGCGAACACCGGGGAGCTGTTTTTT

D gene: .
clone size: .
V gene: TRBV7-9
J gene: TRBJ2-5
CDR3 protein: CASSYATHQETQYF
CDR3 DNA: TGTGCCAGCAGTTACGCGACCCATCAAGAGACCCAGTACTTC

D gene: TRBD1
clone size: .
V gene: TRBV30
J gene: TRBJ1-1
CDR3 protein: CAWSTRTGEAFF
CDR3 DNA: TGTGCCTGGAGTACCCGGACAGGGGAAGCTTTCTTT

D gene: .
clone size: .
V gene: TRBV7-8
J gene: TRBJ2-1
CDR3 protein: CASSLIGGGYNEQFF
CDR3 DNA: TGTGCCAGCAGCTTAATAGGGGGTGGATACAATGAGCAGTTCTTC

D gene: .
clone size: .
V gene: TRBV7-2
J gene: TRBJ2-5
CDR3 protein: CASSLRGVGETQYF
CDR3 DNA: TGTGCCAGCAGCCTAAGGGGAGTAGGAGAGACCCAGTACTTC

D gene: .
clone size: .
V gene: TRBV5-4
J gene: TRBJ1-5
CDR3 protein: CASSRDGNQPQHF
CDR3 DNA: TGTGCCAGCAGTCGTGACGGCAATCAGCCCCAGCATTTT

D gene: .
clone size: once
V gene: TRBV7-3
J gene: TRBJ2-7
CDR3 protein: CASSLSRDSEQYF
CDR3 DNA: TGTGCCAGCAGCTTAAGTAGGGATTCCGAGCAGTACTTC

D gene: .
clone size: .
V gene: TRBV29-1
J gene: TRBJ2-5
CDR3 protein: CSVEMGETQYF
CDR3 DNA: TGCAGCGTTGAAATGGGGGAGACCCAGTACTTC

D gene: TRBD2
clone size: .
V gene: TRBV7-9
J gene: TRBJ2-1
CDR3 protein: CASSFSGSSYNEQFF
CDR3 DNA: TGTGCCAGCAGTTTCAGCGGGAGTTCCTACAATGAGCAGTTCTTC

D gene: .
clone size: .
V gene: TRBV5-1
J gene: TRBJ1-1
CDR3 protein: CASSFTGTSNTEAFF
CDR3 DNA: TGCGCCAGCAGCTTCACCGGGACATCGAACACTGAAGCTTTCTTT

D gene: .
clone size: .
V gene: TRBV11-3
J gene: TRBJ2-1
CDR3 protein: CASSPSGSYNEQFF
CDR3 DNA: TGTGCCAGCAGCCCTTCTGGATCCTACAATGAGCAGTTCTTC

D gene: .
clone size: .
V gene: TRBV20-1
J gene: TRBJ1-4
CDR3 protein: CSATPGEKLFF
CDR3 DNA: TGCAGTGCTACGCCTGGTGAAAAACTGTTTTTT

D gene: .
clone size: .
V gene: TRBV28
J gene: TRBJ1-4
CDR3 protein: CASTGAGIEKLFF
CDR3 DNA: TGTGCCAGCACCGGGGCAGGGATTGAAAAACTGTTTTTT

D gene: TRBD1
clone size: .
V gene: TRBV9
J gene: TRBJ1-1
CDR3 protein: CASSPWTGYGTEAFF
CDR3 DNA: TGTGCCAGCAGCCCCTGGACAGGGTATGGCACTGAAGCTTTCTTT

D gene: .
clone size: .
V gene: TRBV9
J gene: TRBJ2-5
CDR3 protein: CASSNQQGLETQYF
CDR3 DNA: TGTGCCAGCAGCAATCAACAGGGTCTAGAGACCCAGTACTTC

D gene: .
clone size: .
V gene: TRBV11-2
J gene: TRBJ1-1
CDR3 protein: CASSPQRGQGTEAFF
CDR3 DNA: TGTGCCAGCAGCCCCCAACGGGGTCAGGGAACTGAAGCTTTCTTT

D gene: .
clone size: .
V gene: TRBV30
J gene: TRBJ2-1
CDR3 protein: CAWSDINEQFF
CDR3 DNA: TGTGCCTGGAGCGACATCAATGAGCAGTTCTTC

D gene: .
clone size: .
V gene: TRBV18
J gene: TRBJ2-1
CDR3 protein: CASSTLSGSSYNEQFF
CDR3 DNA: TGTGCCAGCTCAACCTTAAGCGGTAGCTCCTACAATGAGCAGTTCTTC

D gene: .
clone size: once
V gene: TRBV6-1
J gene: TRBJ2-6
CDR3 protein: CASSGRQSSSGANVLTF
CDR3 DNA: TGTGCCAGCAGTGGAAGGCAGAGTTCCTCTGGGGCCAACGTCCTGACTTTC

D gene: TRBD2
clone size: .
V gene: TRBV19
J gene: TRBJ2-5
CDR3 protein: CASSNLGLADQETQYF
CDR3 DNA: TGTGCCAGTAGTAATTTGGGACTAGCGGATCAAGAGACCCAGTACTTC

D gene: .
clone size: .
V gene: TRBV28
J gene: TRBJ2-3
CDR3 protein: CASSLQALPGDTQYF
CDR3 DNA: TGTGCCAGCAGTCTCCAGGCCCTCCCGGGAGATACGCAGTATTTT

D gene: TRBD2
clone size: .
V gene: TRBV7-2
J gene: TRBJ2-5
CDR3 protein: CASSSRLAGGGQETQYF
CDR3 DNA: TGTGCCAGCAGCTCCCGACTAGCGGGAGGAGGGCAAGAGACCCAGTACTTC

D gene: TRBD1
clone size: .
V gene: TRBV9
J gene: TRBJ2-1
CDR3 protein: CASSPQRRDRVYNEQFF
CDR3 DNA: TGTGCCAGCAGCCCCCAAAGAAGGGACAGGGTCTACAATGAGCAGTTCTTC

D gene: TRBD2
clone size: .
V gene: TRBV2
J gene: TRBJ2-7
CDR3 protein: CASNSGGAMYEQYF
CDR3 DNA: TGTGCCAGCAATAGCGGGGGGGCTATGTACGAGCAGTACTTC

D gene: .
clone size: .
V gene: TRBV11-2
J gene: TRBJ1-1
CDR3 protein: CASRTIRGGNTEAFF
CDR3 DNA: TGTGCCAGCCGGACCATACGAGGAGGGAACACTGAAGCTTTCTTT

D gene: .
clone size: few
V gene: TRBV7-2
J gene: TRBJ1-6
CDR3 protein: CASSYPGAVSPLHF
CDR3 DNA: TGTGCCAGCAGCTACCCGGGGGCAGTCTCACCCCTCCACTTT

D gene: .
clone size: .
V gene: TRBV11-3
J gene: TRBJ1-1
CDR3 protein: CASSLDSLSGEAFF
CDR3 DNA: TGTGCCAGCAGCTTAGATTCCCTCTCCGGGGAAGCTTTCTTT

D gene: TRBD2
clone size: .
V gene: TRBV2
J gene: TRBJ2-1
CDR3 protein: CASRGLAGTLGEQFF
CDR3 DNA: TGTGCCAGCAGGGGTCTAGCGGGGACCTTGGGTGAGCAGTTCTTC

D gene: .
clone size: .
V gene: TRBV11-2
J gene: TRBJ2-5
CDR3 protein: CASSLVGGIQETQYF
CDR3 DNA: TGTGCCAGCAGCTTAGTAGGGGGTATCCAAGAGACCCAGTACTTC

D gene: .
clone size: .
V gene: TRBV4-2
J gene: TRBJ2-7
CDR3 protein: CASSQGFEQYF
CDR3 DNA: TGTGCCAGCAGCCAAGGGTTCGAGCAGTACTTC

D gene: .
clone size: .
V gene: TRBV18
J gene: TRBJ1-1
CDR3 protein: CASSPVQVKNTEAFF
CDR3 DNA: TGTGCCAGCTCACCAGTGCAGGTCAAGAACACTGAAGCTTTCTTT

D gene: .
clone size: .
V gene: TRBV14
J gene: TRBJ2-2
CDR3 protein: CASSQGGVGELFF
CDR3 DNA: TGTGCCAGCAGCCAGGGAGGTGTCGGGGAGCTGTTTTTT

D gene: .
clone size: .
V gene: TRBV6-5
J gene: TRBJ2-1
CDR3 protein: CASRLYNEQFF
CDR3 DNA: TGTGCCAGCAGGCTTTACAATGAGCAGTTCTTC

D gene: .
clone size: .
V gene: TRBV18
J gene: TRBJ2-5
CDR3 protein: CASSSRQETQYF
CDR3 DNA: TGTGCCAGCTCATCAAGACAAGAGACCCAGTACTTC

D gene: TRBD1
clone size: .
V gene: TRBV4-2
J gene: TRBJ1-5
CDR3 protein: CASSQVGQGNQPQHF
CDR3 DNA: TGTGCCAGCAGCCAAGTGGGACAGGGCAATCAGCCCCAGCATTTT

D gene: .
clone size: .
V gene: TRBV5-1
J gene: TRBJ1-1
CDR3 protein: CASSISRNTEAFF
CDR3 DNA: TGCGCCAGCAGCATATCCAGGAACACTGAAGCTTTCTTT

D gene: .
clone size: .
V gene: TRBV2
J gene: TRBJ1-3
CDR3 protein: CASTARSNPGNTIYF
CDR3 DNA: TGTGCCAGCACGGCCCGGAGTAACCCTGGAAACACCATATATTTT

D gene: .
clone size: .
V gene: TRBV5-1
J gene: TRBJ2-5
CDR3 protein: CASSSQVTAETQYF
CDR3 DNA: TGCGCCAGCAGCTCTCAGGTCACCGCGGAGACCCAGTACTTC

D gene: .
clone size: .
V gene: TRBV21-1
J gene: TRBJ2-2
CDR3 protein: CASSRVPGQGNTGELFF
CDR3 DNA: TGTGCCAGCAGCAGGGTCCCGGGACAGGGCAACACCGGGGAGCTGTTTTTT

D gene: TRBD2
clone size: .
V gene: TRBV27
J gene: TRBJ2-1
CDR3 protein: CASSLRLAGGGNEQFF
CDR3 DNA: TGTGCCAGCAGTTTACGGCTAGCGGGAGGAGGCAATGAGCAGTTCTTC

D gene: .
clone size: once
V gene: TRBV28
J gene: TRBJ2-3
CDR3 protein: CASSSISFPSTDTQYF
CDR3 DNA: TGTGCCAGCAGTTCGATAAGCTTTCCTAGCACAGATACGCAGTATTTT

D gene: .
clone size: .
V gene: TRBV5-1
J gene: TRBJ2-5
CDR3 protein: CASSVDPGETQYF
CDR3 DNA: TGCGCCAGCAGCGTGGACCCCGGGGAGACCCAGTACTTC

D gene: .
clone size: .
V gene: TRBV6-5
J gene: TRBJ1-6
CDR3 protein: CASSSDGLGPLHF
CDR3 DNA: TGTGCCAGCAGTTCTGACGGGCTGGGCCCCCTCCACTTT

D gene: TRBD1
clone size: .
V gene: TRBV5-1
J gene: TRBJ2-5
CDR3 protein: CASTAVGQGVETQYF
CDR3 DNA: TGCGCCAGCACTGCGGTGGGACAGGGTGTGGAGACCCAGTACTTC

D gene: .
clone size: .
V gene: TRBV10-3
J gene: TRBJ1-1
CDR3 protein: CAISDGQNTEAFF
CDR3 DNA: TGTGCCATCAGTGATGGGCAGAACACTGAAGCTTTCTTT